This T cell receptor (beta chain) was obtained from a study of CD8 T cells in Susac syndrome. Overall study results and limits: The Susac syndrome CD4+ T cell repertoires displayed no clonal expansion.

With random hexamers, about 0.45 to 1 ug RNA was reverse transcribed. One entry per CDR3 protein results from TCRdb running MiXCR on the immunoSEQ multiplex PCR reads. The repertoire has roughly 200,000 distinct CDR3 sequences, 90% to 95% of them found once; the top ten carry around 0.085%. A remark on this clonotype: No antigen is known for it.

The CDR3 runs 13 residues. The V gene end was trimmed by 6 bases and the J gene end by 10 bases; junction bases not matched to a gene: 5. CDR1 DFQATT and CDR2 SNEGSKA come from the germline V gene (reference sequence). This clonotype was sampled from a human donor with Susac syndrome. Sequenced material: CD4+ T cells from PBMCs. The chain couples TRBV20-1 to TRBJ2-1, with 14 bases that match TRBD2. The CDR3 coding sequence is TGCAGTGCGGTGGGACTAGCGGGAGTCGAGCAGTTCTTC. Protein sequence: CSAVGLAGVEQFF.